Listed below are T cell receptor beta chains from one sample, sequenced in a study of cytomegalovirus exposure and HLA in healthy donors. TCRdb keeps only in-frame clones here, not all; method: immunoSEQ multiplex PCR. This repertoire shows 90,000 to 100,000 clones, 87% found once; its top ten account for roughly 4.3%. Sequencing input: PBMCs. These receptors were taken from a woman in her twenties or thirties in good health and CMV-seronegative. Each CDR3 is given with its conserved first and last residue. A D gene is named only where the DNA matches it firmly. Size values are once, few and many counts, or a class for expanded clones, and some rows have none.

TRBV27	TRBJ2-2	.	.	TGTGCCAGCAGTCGAGGGGGGGACGACACCGGGGAGCTGTTTTTT	CASSRGGDDTGELFF
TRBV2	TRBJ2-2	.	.	TGTGCCAGCAGTGTAAACAGGGACCCCGGGGAGCTGTTTTTT	CASSVNRDPGELFF
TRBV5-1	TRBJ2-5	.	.	TGCGCCAGCAGCTTAGGGGGAAGATTCAAAGAGACCCAGTACTTC	CASSLGGRFKETQYF
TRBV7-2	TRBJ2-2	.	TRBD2	TGTGCCAGCAGCACGACTAGCGGGACCTCTGGGGAGCTGTTTTTT	CASSTTSGTSGELFF
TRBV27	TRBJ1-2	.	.	TGTGCCAGCAGTTTATATGGATCCTTGAGGGTATCAGGCTATGGCTACACCTTC	CASSLYGSLRVSGYGYTF
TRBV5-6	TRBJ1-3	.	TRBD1	TGTGCCAGCAACCAGGCAGGGGGGTCCCGCTTCGCTGGAAACACCATATATTTT	CASNQAGGSRFAGNTIYF
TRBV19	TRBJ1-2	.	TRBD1	TGTGCCAGTAGTTACGGGACAGCTAACTATGGCTACACCTTC	CASSYGTANYGYTF
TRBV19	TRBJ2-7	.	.	TGTGCCTCTAAGGGGGGGCCCTACGAGCAGTACTTC	CASKGGPYEQYF
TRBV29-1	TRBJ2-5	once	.	TGCAGCGTTGAAATTGGCGAGACCCAGTACTTC	CSVEIGETQYF
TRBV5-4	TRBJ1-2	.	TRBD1	TGTGCCAGCAGCCATGACAGGGGGCCGGGCTACACCTTC	CASSHDRGPGYTF
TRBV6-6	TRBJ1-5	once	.	TGTGCCAGCAGTCCGTCAGGACTTAGCAATCAGCCCCAGCATTTT	CASSPSGLSNQPQHF
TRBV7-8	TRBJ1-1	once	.	TGTGCCAGCAGCTTCCCCAACAGGGAAACTGAAGCTTTCTTT	CASSFPNRETEAFF
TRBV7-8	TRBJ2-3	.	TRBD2	TGTGCCAGCAGCCGACAGACTAGCGGGAGTGCAGATACGCAGTATTTT	CASSRQTSGSADTQYF
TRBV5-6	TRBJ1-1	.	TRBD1	TGTGCCAGCAGCTTCGGGACAGCATCCCTTGGAGCTTTCTTT	CASSFGTASLGAFF
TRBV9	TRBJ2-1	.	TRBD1	TGTGCCAGCAGCGTAGCCGGGACAGAATACAATGAGCAGTTCTTC	CASSVAGTEYNEQFF
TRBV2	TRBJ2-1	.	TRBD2	TGTGCCAGCAGGCCCTCTTTGGTTCTAGCGGGGGTAAATGAGCAGTTCTTC	CASRPSLVLAGVNEQFF
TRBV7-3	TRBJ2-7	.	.	TGTGCCAGCAGCTTACTCGGGGGTTCGACCTACGAGCAGTACTTC	CASSLLGGSTYEQYF
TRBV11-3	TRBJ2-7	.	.	TGTGCCAGCAGCTTAGATGAGAACTACGAGCAGTACTTC	CASSLDENYEQYF
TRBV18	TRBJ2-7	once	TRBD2	TGTGCCAGCTCACCAGCGGGAGGGCCCTCCTACGAGCAGTACTTC	CASSPAGGPSYEQYF
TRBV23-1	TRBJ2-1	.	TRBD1	TGCGCCAGCAGTCAATCTCTTCAAAAGGGGGCTGAGCAGTTCTTC	CASSQSLQKGAEQFF
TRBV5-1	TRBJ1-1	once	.	TGCGCCAGCAGCTTGCCTAAACAGCAGGCGAACACTGAAGCTTTCTTT	CASSLPKQQANTEAFF
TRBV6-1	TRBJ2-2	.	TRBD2	TGTGCCAGCAGTCCTAGCGGGGCGAACACCGGGGAGCTGTTTTTT	CASSPSGANTGELFF
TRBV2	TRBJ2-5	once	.	TGTGCCAGCAGTGATTGGACACTGGAGACCCAGTACTTC	CASSDWTLETQYF
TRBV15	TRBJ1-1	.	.	TGTGCCACCAGCACAGGGTCGGGCACTGAAGCTTTCTTT	CATSTGSGTEAFF
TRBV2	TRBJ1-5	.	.	TGTGCCAGCAGTGAAGCGGGGCCGATTCAGCCCCAGCATTTT	CASSEAGPIQPQHF
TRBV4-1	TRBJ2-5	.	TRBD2	TGCGCCAGCAGCCGGGGGGGCCAAGAGACCCAGTACTTC	CASSRGGQETQYF
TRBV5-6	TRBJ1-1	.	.	TGTGCCAGCAGCTTGGAGTCAGTAGCAATCCTCACTGAAGCTTTCTTT	CASSLESVAILTEAFF
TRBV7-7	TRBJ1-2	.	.	TGTGCTAGCAGCCCACAACCCCCGGGACAAATAGGTGGCTACACCTTC	CASSPQPPGQIGGYTF
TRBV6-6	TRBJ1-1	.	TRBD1	TGTGCCAGCAGTTACGACAGGGCGAGGAACACTGAAGCTTTCTTT	CASSYDRARNTEAFF
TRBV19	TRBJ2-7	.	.	TGTGCCAGTAGTATCGGTATTGGTGGCGAGCAGTACTTC	CASSIGIGGEQYF
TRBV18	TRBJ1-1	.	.	TGTGCCAGCTCATCGGCGGGGGGCACTGAAGCTTTCTTT	CASSSAGGTEAFF
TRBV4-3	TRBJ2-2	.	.	TGCGCCAGCAGCCAGTCCCGTGGGACACCCTCCGGGGAGCTGTTTTTT	CASSQSRGTPSGELFF
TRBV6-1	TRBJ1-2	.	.	TGTGCCAGCAGTGAAGCGCCAGGCTTTGGCTACACCTTC	CASSEAPGFGYTF
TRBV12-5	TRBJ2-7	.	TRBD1	TGTGCTAGTGCCCGGGACAGGGGTTTCAGCTACGAGCAGTACTTC	CASARDRGFSYEQYF
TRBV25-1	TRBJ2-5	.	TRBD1	TGTGCCACCGGGACAGACCTGAAGACCCAGTACTTC	CATGTDLKTQYF
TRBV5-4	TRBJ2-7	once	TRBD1	TGTGCCAGCAGCTCGCTCGGACAGGGGAGGTACGAGCAGTACTTC	CASSSLGQGRYEQYF
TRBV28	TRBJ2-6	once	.	TGTGCCAGCAGTTGGACAGACCACTCTGGGGCCAACGTCCTGACTTTC	CASSWTDHSGANVLTF
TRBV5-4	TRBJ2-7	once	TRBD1	TGTGCCAGCAGCTCGTCTCGACAGGGGCGGTACGAGCAGTACTTC	CASSSSRQGRYEQYF
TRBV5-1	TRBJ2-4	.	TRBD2	TGCGCCAGCAGCGTCACTAGCGGGAGCATCATTCAGTACTTC	CASSVTSGSIIQYF
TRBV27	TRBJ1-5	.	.	TGTGCCAGCAGTTTATTCGGGAGGAATAATCAGCCCCAGCATTTT	CASSLFGRNNQPQHF
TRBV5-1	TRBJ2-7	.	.	TGCGCCAGCAGCCGTCCGGGCGGAGGCTCCTACGAGCAGTACTTC	CASSRPGGGSYEQYF
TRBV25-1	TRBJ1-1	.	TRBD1	TGTGCCAGCAGTCCCAGAAGGGGGCATACTGAAGCTTTCTTT	CASSPRRGHTEAFF
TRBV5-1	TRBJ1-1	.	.	TGCGCCAGCACCGTGACAGCGGGAGGCACTGAAGCTTTCTTT	CASTVTAGGTEAFF
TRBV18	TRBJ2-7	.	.	TGTGCCAGCTCACCCTTCCCTACACGGGAGCCCTACGAGCAGTACTTC	CASSPFPTREPYEQYF
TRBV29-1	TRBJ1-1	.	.	TGCAGCGTTGCTTTGGGGGGGGATACTGAAGCTTTCTTT	CSVALGGDTEAFF